This TCR beta chain was documented in a study of PD-1 blockade in classical Hodgkin lymphoma. About the research overall: Patients in the cohort were put on intravenous nivolumab, 3 mg/kg every 2 weeks. Study results and caveats: Anyone who began nivolumab under 1 year after ASCT was excluded. Why repertoires differed is undefined; disease activity or prior therapy possibly contributed. It was among complete responders that baseline diversity resembled that of newly diagnosed patients.

On this clone: Its specificity is unknown. One end of the junction fails to match germline, which may point to a read error.

Profiling relied on immunoSEQ multiplex PCR, and the TCRdb table lists in-frame clones only, not all of them. This table has roughly 28,000 clones, nearly 80% appearing once. Brentuximab vedotin exposure varied among the patients, all of whom had relapsed after autologous stem cell transplantation. The CDR3 runs 14 residues. Germline CDR1 is SSHAT and CDR2 is FNYEAQ (reference sequence). Sample: peripheral blood mononuclear cells (PBMCs), taken before the second cycle of nivolumab. The sequence was collected from a human donor with classical Hodgkin lymphoma. The chain carries TRBV7-7 and TRBJ2-2; the D gene is possibly TRBD2 (6 bases). CDR3 bases: TGTGCTAGCAGCTTTCAAGCGGGCACCGGGGAGCTGTTTTTT. Encoded protein: CASSFQAGTGELFF.